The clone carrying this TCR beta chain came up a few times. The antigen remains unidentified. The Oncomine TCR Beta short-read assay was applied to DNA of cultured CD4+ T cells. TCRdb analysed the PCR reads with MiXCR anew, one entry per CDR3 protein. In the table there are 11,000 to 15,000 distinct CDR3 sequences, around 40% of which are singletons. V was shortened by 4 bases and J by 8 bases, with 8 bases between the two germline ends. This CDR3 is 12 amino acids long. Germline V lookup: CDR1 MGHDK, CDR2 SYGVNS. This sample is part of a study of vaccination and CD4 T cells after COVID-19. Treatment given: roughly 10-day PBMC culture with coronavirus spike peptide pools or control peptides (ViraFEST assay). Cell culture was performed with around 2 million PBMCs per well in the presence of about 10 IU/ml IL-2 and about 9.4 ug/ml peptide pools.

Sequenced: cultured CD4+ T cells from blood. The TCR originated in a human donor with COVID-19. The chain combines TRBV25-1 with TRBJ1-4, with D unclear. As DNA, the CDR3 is TGTGCCAGCAGTGCGTCGGGGGAAAAACTGTTTTTT. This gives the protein CASSASGEKLFF. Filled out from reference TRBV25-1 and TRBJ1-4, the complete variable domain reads EADIYQTPRYLVIGTGKKITLECSQTMGHDKMYWYQQDPGMELHLIHYSYGVNSTEKGDLSSESTVSRIRTEHFPLTLESARPSHTSQYLCASSASGEKLFFGSGTQLSVL.